The T cell receptor (beta chain) described here comes from a study of shared clonotypes between healthy human individuals. Only one count was recorded for this clone. Germline V CDR1 and CDR2: MNHNS, SASEGT. The CDR3 sequence is 13 residues long. V lost 3 bases to trimming and J lost 4 bases, with 7 bases between them. This table comes from immunoSEQ multiplex PCR, and its TCRdb copy is limited to in-frame clones, with some not included. The data contain approximately 1.5 million clones, approximately 98.5% of them singletons. The J gene is TRBJ1-3, the V gene TRBV6-1; D not resolved. The sequencing input was naive CD4+ T cells sorted from blood. The subset was: CD45RA+ positively selected. The receptor was derived from a man under 40 in good health. As DNA, the CDR3 is TGTGCCAGCAGTGAGGGAGGGGGAAACACCATATATTTT. Its protein is CASSEGGGNTIYF.